The next 3 T cell receptor beta chains were all read from a single sample in a study of blood T cell repertoires in COVID-19. Data came from immunoSEQ multiplex PCR; TCRdb stores just in-frame clones and leaves some out. The sample records approximately 230,000 clones, 70% to 90% being singletons. The source material was PBMCs or T cells enriched from blood (not recorded which). These receptors all come from a man in his forties who had recovered from COVID-19.

V and J are TRBV19 and TRBJ2-7; tentatively, D is TRBD2 (7 bases). V lost 5 bases and J lost 6, with 20 bases in between. Germline CDR1 and CDR2: LNHDA and SQIVND (reference sequence). The CDR3 covers 15 residues. CDR3 residues: CASSAPNRGAGEQYF. CDR3 coding DNA: TGTGCCAGTAGTGCTCCGAATCGGGGGGCCGGCGAGCAGTACTTC.

The chain joins TRBV4-1 to TRBJ2-5; 11 nucleotides agree with TRBD2. Losses at the gene ends were 6 bases for V and 5 bases for J; bases not matched to a gene: 8. Germline V gene sequence: CDR1 MGHRA, CDR2 YSYEKL. CDR3 length equals 15 residues. The CDR3 loop reads CASSSISGRAETQYF. The CDR3 nucleotides are TGCGCCAGCAGTAGTATTAGCGGGAGGGCCGAGACCCAGTACTTC.

The rearrangement links TRBV28 to TRBJ1-5; TRBD1 matches 8 bases. The CDR3 runs to 17 residues. J lost 3 bases, V lost 5 bases, and 12 bases had no gene match. Germline CDR1 MDHEN, CDR2 SYDVKM. The CDR3 loop reads CASSRGLDREDNQPQHF. For the CDR3, the DNA is TGTGCCAGCAGTAGGGGTCTGGACAGGGAGGACAATCAGCCCCAGCATTTT.